The 9 T cell receptor beta chains presented below share a single source sample, sequenced in a study of human T cells and chemical hapten exposure. TCRdb passed the RACE reads through MiXCR, listing each CDR3 protein once. Found here are 130,000 or so distinct CDR3 sequences, 8.5% to 9.5% of them singletons; the top ten hold 1.5% to 2%. Noted time point: healthy volunteer bleed at 2 weeks. Sequencing started from total RNA isolated from unfractionated whole blood. Sequenced: whole blood. The receptors were sampled from a male donor in good health. Some clones in this sample may be carry-over from other donors' samples.

This clonotype was detected a few times. This chain joins TRBV5-1 and TRBJ2-2, with a possible D match to TRBD1 (6 bases). Between the trimmed V and J ends, which lost 4 bases and 0 bases, there was a span of 10 bases. Germline CDR1 SGHRS, CDR2 YFSETQ. The CDR3 length is 15 residues. The CDR3 is CASSPRQANTGELFF. CDR3 bases: TGCGCCAGCAGCCCACGACAGGCGAACACCGGGGAGCTGTTTTTT.

The rearrangement uses TRBV7-2 and TRBJ2-2, with D tentatively TRBD2 (6 bases). Trimming removed 2 bases from V and 4 bases from J, with 11 bases in between. CDR1 and CDR2 from the germline V gene are SGHTA and FQGNSA. This CDR3 has 15 amino acids. For the CDR3, the DNA is TGTGCCAGCAGCTTACGCGGGGACGGCACCGGGGAGCTGTTTTTT. Protein sequence: CASSLRGDGTGELFF.

This clonotype was counted between two and nine times. The rearrangement links TRBV5-4 to TRBJ2-2; D is perhaps TRBD1 (6 bases). Germline CDR1 and CDR2: SGHNT and YYREEE (reference sequence). CDR3 length equals 14 residues. The V end was cut by 2 bases, the J end by 3 bases, with 8 bases between. The CDR3 protein is CASSLGQYTGELFF. The CDR3 bases are TGTGCCAGCAGCTTAGGACAGTACACCGGGGAGCTGTTTTTT.

This clonotype showed up many times. The V and J genes are TRBV20-1 and TRBJ2-4; maybe TRBD1 (6 bases). Trimming left V 6 bases short and J 5 bases short, with 14 bases between. The germline CDR1 and CDR2 sequences are DFQATT and SNEGSKA (reference sequence). This CDR3 has 13 residues. CDR3 protein: CSAPETGQNIQYF. The DNA for the CDR3 is TGCAGTGCCCCGGAGACAGGACAAAACATTCAGTACTTC.

This clonotype turned up a few times. The chain combines TRBV4-1 with TRBJ2-1; tentatively, D is TRBD2 (6 bases). This CDR3 comprises 15 residues. CDR1 is MGHRA, CDR2 YSYEKL, per germline. The V gene lost 0 bases and the J gene lost 9 bases, with 15 bases spanning the gap. CDR3 residues: CASSQEGLGKREQFF. CDR3 coding DNA: TGCGCCAGCAGCCAAGAGGGACTGGGGAAGCGTGAGCAGTTCTTC.

This sequence joins TRBV20-1 and TRBJ1-6; 7 positions match TRBD1. Trimming removed 0 bases from V and 3 bases from J; junction bases left unmatched: 2. Germline CDR1 reads DFQATT; CDR2 reads SNEGSKA (reference sequence). The CDR3 is 15 residues long. In DNA form, the CDR3 reads TGCAGTGCTAGAGATGCAGGGGGCTATAATTCACCCCTCCACTTT. Its translation is CSARDAGGYNSPLHF.

The chain joins TRBV3-1 to TRBJ2-3, with a possible D match to TRBD2 (5 bases). There are 17 residues in the CDR3. Trimming left V 0 bases short and J 5 bases short, with 18 bases between. Germline values: CDR1 LGHDT, CDR2 YNNKEL (reference sequence). In DNA form, the CDR3 reads TGTGCCAGCAGCCAAGATCCCCTACTAGGACGGAAAGATACGCAGTATTTT. It codes for CASSQDPLLGRKDTQYF.

The V gene is TRBV7-2, the J gene TRBJ2-7, with D unclear. V was trimmed by 4 bases and J by 3 bases, leaving 10 bases between them. The CDR3 runs 13 residues. Germline lookup yields CDR1 SGHTA and CDR2 FQGNSA. Here the CDR3 reads CASSSPNNYEQYF. The DNA of the CDR3 is TGTGCCAGCAGCTCCCCGAACAACTACGAGCAGTACTTC. Looking up the rest from reference TRBV7-2 and TRBJ2-7 gives the full variable domain: GAGVSQSPSNKVTEKGKDVELRCDPISGHTALYWYRQSLGQGLEFLIYFQGNSAPDKSGLPSDRFSAERTGGSVSTLTIQRTQQEDSAVYLCASSSPNNYEQYFGPGTRLTVT.

Regarding this clonotype: A read error is possible here, since a much larger clone lies one base away. This chain connects TRBV4-3 to TRBJ2-3, with D unresolved. The CDR3 has 15 amino acids. CDR1 and CDR2 (germline): LGHNA, YSLEER. CDR3 loop: CANSQVGPSTDTQYF. Written as DNA, the CDR3 is TGCGCCAACAGCCAAGTAGGTCCTAGCACAGATACGCAGTATTTT.